Each of the 19 T cell receptor beta chains below was sequenced from the same sample in a study of blood T cell repertoires in COVID-19 (dated by TCRdb to 2019 to 2021). The library was made by the immunoSEQ multiplex PCR assay. Not all clones reach the TCRdb copy of this immuneACCESS table, which keeps in-frame sequences only. Checked studies attribute under half of the gap to unresolved V genes and leave the rest unexplained. This sample lists around 37,000 clones; 74% were detected once. More than 9% of the sample lies in the top ten. The sequencing sample was made of peripheral blood. The receptor set was obtained from a man between 70 and 80 years old with COVID-19, enrolled during active disease.

This rearrangement joins TRBV5-5 to TRBJ1-4; tentative D call: TRBD1 (5 bases). The CDR3 has 16 amino acids. Trimming stripped 4 bases from V and 2 bases from J, with 15 bases between. The germline gives CDR1 SGHKS, CDR2 YYEKEE (reference sequence). CDR3 nucleotides: TGTGCCAGCAGCCAGGACCCTGGGGGGACTAATGAAAAACTGTTTTTT. Translation: CASSQDPGGTNEKLFF.

The chain has TRBV5-1 and TRBJ2-1; 9 positions agree with TRBD2. V shed 2 bases, J shed 6 bases, and the junction held 6 bases outside the gene matches. CDR3 length equals 15 residues. The V gene's germline CDR1 is SGHRS and CDR2 YFSETQ. CDR3 amino acids: CASSFKLAGFNEQFF. Here the CDR3 DNA reads TGCGCCAGCAGCTTTAAGCTAGCGGGATTCAATGAGCAGTTCTTC.

The chain uses TRBV4-1 and TRBJ2-2; no reliable D call. V gave up 4 bases and J gave up 1 base, with 10 bases separating them. CDR3 size: 15 residues. Germline values: CDR1 MGHRA, CDR2 YSYEKL. The CDR3 DNA reads TGCGCCAGCAGCCTAAGAGGTGGGAACACCGGGGAGCTGTTTTTT. Its translation: CASSLRGGNTGELFF.

The chain couples TRBV4-2 to TRBJ2-5; 10 nucleotides agree with TRBD2. In germline, CDR1 is LGHNA, CDR2 YNFKEQ. The CDR3 contains 15 residues. Trimming took 1 base from V and 5 from J; bases not matched to a gene: 4. CDR3 amino acids: CASSQASGGGETQYF. The CDR3 DNA reads TGTGCCAGCAGCCAAGCTAGCGGGGGAGGGGAGACCCAGTACTTC.

CDR3 residues: CASSPTGPPDYGYTF. The CDR3 DNA reads TGTGCCAGCAGCCCGACAGGGCCCCCTGACTATGGCTACACCTTC. The rearrangement uses TRBV11-1 and TRBJ1-2; TRBD1 agrees at 7 bases. CDR1 and CDR2 from the germline V gene are SGHAT and FQDESV (reference sequence). After removal of 5 bases from V and 3 bases from J, the junction contained 9 bases not matched to a gene. The length of the CDR3 is 15 residues. Full variable domain (outside the CDR3, taken from reference TRBV11-1 and TRBJ1-2): EAEVAQSPRYKITEKSQAVAFWCDPISGHATLYWYRQILGQGPELLVQFQDESVVDDSQLPKDRFSAERLKGVDSTLKIQPAELGDSAMYLCASSPTGPPDYGYTFGSGTRLTVV.

This clone was found a few times. The rearrangement uses TRBV18 and TRBJ2-1, with D possibly matching TRBD1 (6 bases). V gave up 3 bases and J gave up 1 base, with 10 bases separating them. CDR3 size: 15 residues. Germline V gives CDR1 KGHSH, CDR2 LQKENI. This CDR3 reads CASSPRGGSYNEQFF. The CDR3 nucleotides are TGTGCCAGCTCACCCCGAGGGGGTTCCTACAATGAGCAGTTCTTC.

J is TRBJ2-1 and V is TRBV27; tentatively, D is TRBD1 (6 bases). The CDR3 has 14 amino acids. CDR1 MNHEY and CDR2 SMNVEV come from the germline V gene (reference sequence). Trimming stripped 4 bases from V and 2 bases from J, with 9 bases between. The CDR3 region is CASSYRVTYNEQFF. The CDR3 DNA follows: TGTGCCAGCAGTTACAGGGTAACCTACAATGAGCAGTTCTTC.

This clone was detected many times. J is TRBJ1-2 and V is TRBV5-6; 7 bases are shared with TRBD1. CDR1 is SGHDT and CDR2 is YYEEEE in the germline V gene. V trimming: 4 bases; J trimming: 5 bases; junction bases outside the gene matches: 8. This CDR3 is 14 amino acids long. CDR3 region: CASSGGTVSYGYTF. For the CDR3, the DNA is TGTGCCAGCAGCGGTGGGACAGTCTCATATGGCTACACCTTC. Filled out from reference TRBV5-6 and TRBJ1-2, the complete variable domain reads DAGVTQSPTHLIKTRGQQVTLRCSPKSGHDTVSWYQQALGQGPQFIFQYYEEEERQRGNFPDRFSGHQFPNYSSELNVNALLLGDSALYLCASSGGTVSYGYTFGSGTRLTVV.

This sequence joins TRBV24-1 and TRBJ2-5; TRBD1 matches at 7 bases. CDR1 KGHDR and CDR2 SFDVKD come from the germline V gene. Trimming removed 3 bases from V and 5 bases from J; junction bases left unmatched: 11. The CDR3 has 16 amino acids. The CDR3 DNA follows: TGTGCCACCAGTGATACTACAGGGGCCGCGGTTGAGACCCAGTACTTC. It yields the protein CATSDTTGAAVETQYF.

Only one count was recorded for this clone. This chain connects TRBV4-2 to TRBJ2-1, with a tentative D call TRBD1 (6 bases). This CDR3 is built from 15 residues. V dropped 3 bases and J dropped 8 bases, with 17 bases sitting between them. CDR1 and CDR2 from the germline V gene are LGHNA and YNFKEQ. The chain's CDR3 is CASSQLDRKVDEQFF. In nucleotides, the CDR3 is TGTGCCAGCAGCCAGCTTGACAGGAAAGTCGATGAGCAGTTCTTC.

The chain uses TRBV19 and TRBJ1-3, with 8 bases aligning to TRBD1. V lost 4 bases and J lost 3; bases outside the gene matches: 11. The CDR3 totals 17 residues. Germline CDR1 and CDR2: LNHDA and SQIVND (reference sequence). The chain's CDR3 is CASSTRLRGQGGNTIYF. CDR3 nucleotides: TGTGCCAGTAGTACGCGCCTCAGGGGGCAGGGTGGAAACACCATATATTTT.

The V and J genes are TRBV2 and TRBJ1-4; D may be TRBD1 (6 bases). The CDR3 sequence is 15 residues long. CDR1 is SNHLY, CDR2 FYNNEI, per germline. V gave up 8 bases and J gave up 7 bases, with 20 bases separating them. In DNA, the CDR3 is TGTGCCAGCGTCCGGCGGCAGGGGAGGGGTGAAAAACTGTTTTTT. This translates into CASVRRQGRGEKLFF.

The genes are TRBV5-4 and TRBJ2-1; 10 bases match TRBD2. The CDR3 is 17 residues long. Germline V gene lookup returns CDR1 SGHNT and CDR2 YYREEE (reference sequence). The trim removed 4 bases at V and 4 bases at J, leaving 11 bases unmatched. CDR3 sequence (DNA): TGTGCCAGCAGCCTTGCGGGGAGCGGGGGGGATTACAATGAGCAGTTCTTC. Its protein product is CASSLAGSGGDYNEQFF.

The rearrangement joins TRBV5-6 to TRBJ1-2, with D unclear. V lost 4 bases to trimming and J lost 4 bases, with 17 bases between them. The germline gives CDR1 SGHDT, CDR2 YYEEEE. The length of the CDR3 is 15 residues. CDR3 loop: CASSLGGRRLYGYTF. Here the CDR3 DNA reads TGTGCCAGCAGCCTGGGCGGCCGGAGACTCTATGGCTACACCTTC. Combining the CDR3 with reference TRBV5-6 and TRBJ1-2 gives the whole variable domain DAGVTQSPTHLIKTRGQQVTLRCSPKSGHDTVSWYQQALGQGPQFIFQYYEEEERQRGNFPDRFSGHQFPNYSSELNVNALLLGDSALYLCASSLGGRRLYGYTFGSGTRLTVV.

The CDR3 sequence: CASKGEYEQYF. CDR3 nucleotides: TGCGCCAGCAAGGGAGAATACGAGCAGTACTTC. The chain couples TRBV5-1 to TRBJ2-7; D is possibly TRBD2 (5 bases). The CDR3 runs 11 residues. V lost 6 bases and J 4 bases, leaving 8 bases between the germline ends. Germline V gives CDR1 SGHRS, CDR2 YFSETQ.

The chain employs TRBV7-2 and TRBJ2-4; 8 bases are a match to TRBD2. CDR3 length: 13 residues. The junction had 9 bases not matched to a gene; V was cut back by 1 base and J by 16 bases. Per germline, CDR1 SGHTA and CDR2 FQGNSA. CDR3 bases: TGTGCCAGCAGCTTAGAGGGCGGGGGGTCTATCTACTTC. Residues: CASSLEGGGSIYF.

This clone was seen more than once but under ten times. The V gene is TRBV5-6, the J gene TRBJ2-3; 9 positions agree with TRBD1. This CDR3 is built from 17 residues. The germline gives CDR1 SGHDT, CDR2 YYEEEE. The V segment lost 4 bases and the J segment 3 bases; nucleotides outside the gene matches: 12. This chain's CDR3 is CASSRELDRGVTDTQYF. The DNA of the CDR3 is TGTGCCAGCAGCCGCGAACTGGACAGGGGAGTAACAGATACGCAGTATTTT.

This clone came up a few times. This chain links TRBV7-9 with TRBJ1-2; 7 bases are a match to TRBD1. CDR3 length equals 16 residues. The germline CDR1 and CDR2 sequences are SEHNR and FQNEAQ (reference sequence). Trimming at V came to 5 bases and at J to 1 base, leaving 10 bases not matched to a gene. The CDR3 region has the DNA TGTGCCAGCAGCCGGCCGGGACAGAACTTTAACTATGGCTACACCTTC. Translating it yields CASSRPGQNFNYGYTF.

The CDR3 loop reads CASSPRQGTVIYNEQFF. CDR3 in DNA: TGTGCCAGCAGCCCTCGACAGGGGACCGTAATATACAATGAGCAGTTCTTC. V usage is TRBV5-8 and J usage is TRBJ2-1, with 8 bases lining up with TRBD1. The CDR3 runs 17 residues. Trimming cost V 4 bases and J 4 bases; bases outside gene matches: 13. Germline loops: CDR1 SGHTS, CDR2 YDEGEE. The full variable domain, its missing parts supplied by reference TRBV5-8 and TRBJ2-1, is EAGVTQSPTHLIKTRGQQATLRCSPISGHTSVYWYQQALGLGLQFLLWYDEGEERNRGNFPPRFSGRQFPNYSSELNVNALELEDSALYLCASSPRQGTVIYNEQFFGPGTRLTVL.